Below are 19 T cell receptor beta chains sequenced from a single sample in a study of patients and donors after allogeneic stem cell transplantation. TCRdb reprocessed the RT-PCR reads via MiXCR and lists one record per CDR3 protein. The top ten hold about a quarter of the sample, which has about 74,000 distinct CDR3 sequences, 26% seen once. Sequenced input: blood, either unsorted or a sorted T cell fraction (not recorded which). These receptors all stem from a human donor who was either an allogeneic HSCT recipient or a stem cell or donor lymphocyte infusion donor (not recorded which). It is not recorded whose cells these are; they may come from a transplant donor.

This clonotype was counted a few times. The chain links TRBV20-1 to TRBJ1-5, with D perhaps TRBD1 (5 bases). The CDR3 is 13 amino acids. The V and J ends lost 6 bases and 1 base respectively, with 10 bases between them. The germline gives CDR1 DFQATT, CDR2 SNEGSKA (reference sequence). The CDR3 DNA reads as TGCAGTGCCCGGGACCGAAGCAATCAGCCCCAGCATTTT. It yields the protein CSARDRSNQPQHF.

There are many counts of this clonotype. The gene calls are TRBV6-2 or TRBV6-3 and TRBJ2-3; the D gene could be TRBD1 or TRBD2 (7 bases each). Germline V lookup: CDR1 MNHEY, CDR2 SVGEGT. This CDR3 region has 16 residues. Deletions cut 6 bases from V and 1 base from J, with 17 bases between. CDR3 in DNA: TGTGCCAGCAGACTAGGGGGCGGGGGACGCACAGATACGCAGTATTTT. Translating it yields CASRLGGGGRTDTQYF.

The chain uses TRBV5-1 and TRBJ1-2; 9 positions agree with TRBD1. This CDR3 contains 13 residues. V was clipped by 2 bases and J by 5 bases; unmatched bases: 1. Per the germline V gene, CDR1 is SGHRS and CDR2 is YFSETQ. The CDR3 is CASSFGTGYGYTF. For the CDR3, the DNA is TGCGCCAGCAGCTTCGGGACAGGGTATGGCTACACCTTC.

The CDR3 loop reads CASSLAVKPRNEQFF. DNA of the CDR3: TGCGCCAGCAGCTTGGCCGTAAAACCCAGGAATGAGCAGTTCTTC. This chain uses TRBV5-1 with TRBJ2-1; D not certain. CDR3 length equals 15 residues. The germline V and J ends were trimmed by 0 bases and 7 bases, with 14 bases remaining between them. In germline, CDR1 is SGHRS, CDR2 YFSETQ.

J is TRBJ2-7 and V is TRBV7-9, with a tentative D call TRBD1 (5 bases). This CDR3 region has 14 residues. From germline, CDR1 is SEHNR and CDR2 FQNEAQ (reference sequence). Trimming stripped 1 base from V and 8 bases from J, with 15 bases between. This CDR3 is CASSLEGFAPQQYF. CDR3 nucleotides: TGTGCCAGCAGCTTAGAGGGGTTCGCTCCTCAGCAGTACTTC.

This clonotype has just a few counts. The chain couples TRBV27 to TRBJ2-1; no definite D call. Germline CDR1 MNHEY, CDR2 SMNVEV (reference sequence). CDR3 length equals 13 residues. V was pared by 1 base and J by 9 bases, with 10 bases between. In DNA form, the CDR3 reads TGTGCCAGCAGTTTATGGCGAGATCTTGAGCAGTTCTTC. Translating gives CASSLWRDLEQFF.

The CDR3 DNA follows: TGTGCCAGCAGCTTAAGGGGGGCCGGCCAGCCCCAGCATTTT. It is translated as CASSLRGAGQPQHF. This chain connects TRBV7-2 to TRBJ1-5; TRBD1 is a possible D gene (6 bases). Germline V CDR1 and CDR2: SGHTA, FQGNSA. V lost 2 bases to trimming and J lost 7 bases, with 12 bases between them. This CDR3 contains 14 residues. Variable domain in full (rest from reference TRBV7-2 and TRBJ1-5): GAGVSQSPSNKVTEKGKDVELRCDPISGHTALYWYRQSLGQGLEFLIYFQGNSAPDKSGLPSDRFSAERTGGSVSTLTIQRTQQEDSAVYLCASSLRGAGQPQHFGDGTRLSIL.

This clonotype appeared a few times. The chain employs TRBV7-9 and TRBJ1-1; D gene ambiguous. V was cut by 5 bases and J by 8 bases, with 15 bases left in between. CDR1 and CDR2 from the germline V gene are SEHNR and FQNEAQ (reference sequence). The CDR3 is made up of 13 amino acids. This chain's CDR3 is CASSTRTASEAFF. CDR3 DNA sequence: TGTGCCAGCAGCACCCGGACGGCCTCGGAAGCTTTCTTT.

The rearrangement joins TRBV12-5 to TRBJ2-5; TRBD1 matches at 8 bases. Germline-derived CDR1 and CDR2 are LGHNT and FRNRAP. The CDR3 runs 17 residues. With V trimmed by 6 bases and J by 4 bases, 16 bases remained unmatched. The chain's CDR3 is CASGTAPKTGELETQYF. CDR3 DNA sequence: TGTGCTAGTGGAACCGCCCCGAAGACAGGGGAACTAGAGACCCAGTACTTC.

The rearrangement uses TRBV5-1 and TRBJ1-1; D is undetermined. CDR3 length: 14 residues. The germline V gene has CDR1 SGHRS and CDR2 YFSETQ. Trimming pared 1 base from V and 1 base from J, leaving 8 bases between. The CDR3 DNA is TGCGCCAGCAGCTTGTTTCCGGAGAACACTGAAGCTTTCTTT. Translation: CASSLFPENTEAFF.

The sample holds many counts of this clonotype. J is TRBJ1-5 and V is TRBV7-3; D is unclear. The germline gives CDR1 SGHTA, CDR2 FQGTGA. The CDR3 is 13 residues long. V was pared by 5 bases and J by 4 bases, with 9 bases between. Written as DNA, the CDR3 is TGTGCCAGCAGCCCCGGGGAGAATCAGCCCCAGCATTTT. Amino acid sequence: CASSPGENQPQHF.

This clonotype was observed a handful of times. The rearrangement links TRBV7-9 to TRBJ1-6, with 7 bases aligning to TRBD1. Germline V lookup: CDR1 SEHNR, CDR2 FQNEAQ (reference sequence). The CDR3 is made up of 17 amino acids. Trimming removed 5 bases from V and 0 bases from J; junction bases left unmatched: 7. The CDR3 sequence: CASSQRDSSSYNSPLHF. The CDR3 DNA follows: TGTGCCAGCAGCCAGAGGGACAGTAGCTCCTATAATTCACCCCTCCACTTT.

This clonotype was counted between two and nine times. V usage is TRBV10-3 and J usage is TRBJ1-6, with D possibly being TRBD1 (6 bases). This CDR3 is built from 17 residues. CDR1 is ENHRY, CDR2 SYGVKD, per germline. The V end was cut by 4 bases, the J end by 5 bases, with 18 bases between. The CDR3, as DNA: TGTGCCATCAGTGCTTACGGAGGGGGTGTTAATAATTCACCCCTCCACTTT. This sequence encodes CAISAYGGGVNNSPLHF.

This clonotype has just a few counts. The chain has TRBV7-9 and TRBJ1-3, with unresolved D. The germline V gene encodes CDR1 SEHNR and CDR2 FQNEAQ (reference sequence). The CDR3 is 15 amino acids. V was shortened by 5 bases and J by 2 bases, with 13 bases between the two germline ends. CDR3 in amino acids: CASSPWVDAGNTIYF. As DNA, the CDR3 is TGTGCCAGCAGCCCCTGGGTAGACGCTGGAAACACCATATATTTT.

This clonotype was detected a few times. The chain couples TRBV27 to TRBJ2-7; D unclear. This CDR3 region has 15 residues. Germline CDR1 is MNHEY and CDR2 is SMNVEV (reference sequence). V shed 1 base and J shed 2 bases, with 12 bases lying between them. In nucleotides, the CDR3 is TGTGCCAGCAGTTTATTTTTGGCTGGTACCTACGAGCAGTACTTC. This sequence encodes CASSLFLAGTYEQYF.

The V and J genes are TRBV7-8 and TRBJ1-5, with D uncertain. The V gene's germline CDR1 is SGHVS and CDR2 FQNEAQ. Trimming stripped 1 base from V and 9 bases from J, with 10 bases between. This CDR3 comprises 13 residues. The CDR3 DNA reads TGTGCCAGCAGCTTAGATCGGGTTCGGCCCCAGCATTTT. It is translated as CASSLDRVRPQHF.

J is TRBJ1-1 and V is TRBV5-6; D ambiguous. Trimming pared 0 bases from V and 1 base from J, leaving 13 bases between. The germline V gene has CDR1 SGHDT and CDR2 YYEEEE. CDR3 size: 16 residues. In DNA form, the CDR3 reads TGTGCCAGCAGCTTGGACGTCCGGGCTGAGAACACTGAAGCTTTCTTT. Translated, it gives CASSLDVRAENTEAFF.

This chain uses TRBV19 with TRBJ2-6; the D is unclear. Germline V gene sequence: CDR1 LNHDA, CDR2 SQIVND (reference sequence). The CDR3 consists of 15 residues. V was shortened by 3 bases and J by 3 bases, with 9 bases between the two germline ends. The CDR3 coding sequence is TGTGCCAGTAGTATTGGGATTAATGGGGCCAACGTCCTGACTTTC. Translated, it gives CASSIGINGANVLTF.

The chain couples TRBV5-1 to TRBJ1-2; D not resolved. CDR3 size: 15 residues. CDR1 and CDR2 (germline): SGHRS, YFSETQ. V gave up 0 bases and J gave up 0 bases, with 9 bases separating them. The CDR3 DNA follows: TGCGCCAGCAGCTTGGATGAGGTCCCTAACTATGGCTACACCTTC. Translation: CASSLDEVPNYGYTF.